This entry lists 2 T cell receptor beta chains sequenced from one sample in a study of blood T cell repertoires in COVID-19. TCRdb keeps only in-frame clones here, not all; method: immunoSEQ multiplex PCR. The sample lists more than 90,000 clones; 85% to 90% were seen once. Sequencing used peripheral blood. Receptors were obtained from a man aged 65 to 85 who had recovered from COVID-19.

V and J are TRBV7-2 and TRBJ1-4, with D possibly matching TRBD1 (5 bases). CDR1 and CDR2 from the germline V gene are SGHTA and FQGNSA. The CDR3 consists of 14 residues. V lost 4 bases and J 11 bases, leaving 17 bases between the germline ends. As DNA, the CDR3 is TGTGCCAGCAGCTCGTCAGGCGGGGGGACGAAACTGTTTTTT. It specifies CASSSSGGGTKLFF.

The chain employs TRBV19 and TRBJ2-2, with D perhaps TRBD2 (6 bases). The CDR3 is 18 amino acids. V shed 3 bases and J shed 3 bases, with 20 bases lying between them. Germline loops: CDR1 LNHDA, CDR2 SQIVND (reference sequence). In DNA, the CDR3 is TGTGCCAGTAGTATTCGGAGGACTACGGTCTTTTACACCGGGGAGCTGTTTTTT. Its translation is CASSIRRTTVFYTGELFF.